A selection of T cell receptor beta chains follows, all from one sample in a study of regulatory T cells in long-lasting Graves disease. Using its own MiXCR run on the multiplex PCR reads, TCRdb lists one record per CDR3 protein. The data contain hundreds of thousands of distinct CDR3 sequences, roughly 16% of them singletons. These sequences were also reported in another study, on T cells in Graves' hyperthyroidism and ophthalmopathy.

The starting material was peripheral blood mononuclear cells (PBMCs), obtained at new diagnosis, from a patient treated with antithyroid drugs. These TCRs come from a woman in her thirties with Graves disease. CDR3s include the opening cysteine and the closing phenylalanine or tryptophan. The order of the fields is V gene, J gene, D gene, CDR3 protein. The D gene is left open where the match is weak.

V gene: TRBV6-1; J gene: TRBJ2-2; D gene: NA; CDR3 protein: CASRSWMNTGELFF
V gene: TRBV5-1; J gene: TRBJ2-5; D gene: TRBD2; CDR3 protein: CASSFMVAGPQETQYF
V gene: TRBV25-1; J gene: TRBJ2-6; D gene: NA; CDR3 protein: CASSGHSGANVLTF
V gene: TRBV12-3/TRBV12-4; J gene: TRBJ2-1; D gene: TRBD2; CDR3 protein: CASRSRLAGGPNEQFF
V gene: TRBV5-1; J gene: TRBJ2-5; D gene: NA; CDR3 protein: CASISRVDGGETQYF
V gene: TRBV5-1; J gene: TRBJ2-3; D gene: NA; CDR3 protein: CASAGGTPTDTQYF
V gene: TRBV27; J gene: TRBJ1-2; D gene: TRBD1; CDR3 protein: CASSLAGQQAPIYGYTF
V gene: TRBV30; J gene: TRBJ1-2; D gene: NA; CDR3 protein: CAWGTRPPGHYTF
V gene: TRBV9; J gene: TRBJ1-1; D gene: NA; CDR3 protein: CASSVDPLGEAFF
V gene: TRBV27; J gene: TRBJ1-2; D gene: NA; CDR3 protein: CASSLWGYGGSSVAIYGYTF
V gene: TRBV20-1; J gene: TRBJ2-7; D gene: NA; CDR3 protein: CSATDSHSYEQYF
V gene: TRBV6-4; J gene: TRBJ2-3; D gene: TRBD1; CDR3 protein: CASSSGTGTTDTQYF
V gene: TRBV20-1; J gene: TRBJ2-7; D gene: NA; CDR3 protein: CSAPPAYEQYF
V gene: TRBV2; J gene: TRBJ2-5; D gene: NA; CDR3 protein: CASNTGQNQETQYF
V gene: TRBV29-1; J gene: TRBJ2-7; D gene: NA; CDR3 protein: CSVMDGGYEQYF
V gene: TRBV20-1; J gene: TRBJ2-1; D gene: NA; CDR3 protein: CSARGLVNEQFF
V gene: TRBV10-3; J gene: TRBJ2-1; D gene: TRBD2; CDR3 protein: CATAAGGMINVRNEQFF
V gene: TRBV19; J gene: TRBJ1-5; D gene: NA; CDR3 protein: CASSTGLNNQPQHF
V gene: TRBV5-1; J gene: TRBJ2-1; D gene: NA; CDR3 protein: CASSVDFPNEQFF
V gene: TRBV24-1; J gene: TRBJ2-1; D gene: NA; CDR3 protein: CATSEPGPGKGSYNEQFF
V gene: TRBV9; J gene: TRBJ2-1; D gene: NA; CDR3 protein: CASSVGRDTFYNEQFF
V gene: TRBV28; J gene: TRBJ1-2; D gene: NA; CDR3 protein: CASSLGAVGQSGGYTF
V gene: TRBV9; J gene: TRBJ2-7; D gene: NA; CDR3 protein: CASSVVFSSYEQYF
V gene: TRBV7-2; J gene: TRBJ1-2; D gene: TRBD1; CDR3 protein: CASSSLGTGVGYTF
V gene: TRBV5-1; J gene: TRBJ2-1; D gene: NA; CDR3 protein: CASSSRQMSYNEQFF
V gene: TRBV6-1; J gene: TRBJ2-7; D gene: NA; CDR3 protein: CASATVGKYEQYF
V gene: TRBV6-1; J gene: TRBJ2-1; D gene: TRBD2; CDR3 protein: CASNHAIAGVGNEQFF
V gene: TRBV28; J gene: TRBJ2-1; D gene: TRBD2; CDR3 protein: CASSLGGVAGSEQFF
V gene: TRBV6-1; J gene: TRBJ2-3; D gene: NA; CDR3 protein: CASTDWTRTDTQYF
V gene: TRBV12-3/TRBV12-4; J gene: TRBJ2-7; D gene: NA; CDR3 protein: CASSLWGEDYEQYF
V gene: TRBV2; J gene: TRBJ2-1; D gene: TRBD1; CDR3 protein: CASRGQGDGEQFF
V gene: TRBV6-1; J gene: TRBJ1-2; D gene: TRBD1; CDR3 protein: CASSKQGAMVYGYTF
V gene: TRBV3-1; J gene: TRBJ2-2; D gene: TRBD2; CDR3 protein: CASSQEGKRGDTGELFF
V gene: TRBV11-3; J gene: TRBJ2-2; D gene: NA; CDR3 protein: CASSLDGELFF
V gene: TRBV5-6; J gene: TRBJ2-7; D gene: NA; CDR3 protein: CASSLHPGSYEQYF
V gene: TRBV2; J gene: TRBJ2-7; D gene: TRBD1; CDR3 protein: CASTTRQGYEQYF